The 25 T cell receptor beta chains presented below share a single source sample, sequenced in a study of T cells in Graves' hyperthyroidism and ophthalmopathy. There were TCR beta CDR3 regions amplified from RNA transcripts. The HTBI set primed first-round TCR CDR3 RT-PCR. TCRdb re-called the multiplex PCR reads through MiXCR, storing one row per CDR3 protein. The table includes 200,000 to 250,000 distinct CDR3 sequences, 17% detected once. The source material was blood. Receptors originate from a man aged 50 or older with Graves' hyperthyroidism.

This clonotype was recorded many times. The rearrangement uses TRBV12-3 or TRBV12-4 and TRBJ2-3, with 14 bases aligning to TRBD2. Unmatched junction bases numbered 4, after V lost 6 bases and J lost 5 bases. The length of the CDR3 is 15 residues. In nucleotides, the CDR3 is TGTGCCAGCAGGACCGGGACTAGCGGGAGAGATACGCAGTATTTT. Its protein product is CASRTGTSGRDTQYF.

The chain uses TRBV9 and TRBJ2-7; D is possibly TRBD1 (7 bases). This CDR3 is built from 15 residues. Germline CDR1 reads SGDLS; CDR2 reads YYNGEE. V lost 2 bases and J lost 0, with 12 bases in between. In nucleotides, the CDR3 is TGTGCCAGCAGCGTGACAGGGAGGAGCTCCTACGAGCAGTACTTC. Its protein product is CASSVTGRSSYEQYF. Drawing the rest from reference TRBV9 and TRBJ2-7, the complete variable domain is DSGVTQTPKHLITATGQRVTLRCSPRSGDLSVYWYQQSLDQGLQFLIQYYNGEERAKGNILERFSAQQFPDLHSELNLSSLELGDSALYFCASSVTGRSSYEQYFGPGTRLTVT.

This clonotype was seen ten or more times. The chain uses TRBV7-2 and TRBJ2-1, with D perhaps matching TRBD2 (5 bases). In germline, CDR1 is SGHTA, CDR2 FQGNSA. CDR3 size: 15 residues. Trimming stripped 5 bases from V and 2 bases from J, with 13 bases between. The CDR3: CASSPLATTYNEQFF. The CDR3 coding sequence is TGTGCCAGCAGCCCTCTAGCAACCACCTACAATGAGCAGTTCTTC.

This clonotype was picked up many times. This chain connects TRBV11-2 to TRBJ2-2, with 7 bases lining up with TRBD2. The CDR3 length is 15 residues. The ends lost 3 bases at V and 8 bases at J; junction bases unmatched: 9. Germline-derived CDR1 and CDR2 are SGHAT and FQNNGV. The CDR3 DNA reads TGTGCCAGCAGCTTCGGCGGGAGTATAACGGGGGAGCTGTTTTTT. It yields the protein CASSFGGSITGELFF.

The chain recombines TRBV20-1 with TRBJ1-2; the D is unclear. The CDR3 contains 13 residues. CDR1 and CDR2 from the germline V gene are DFQATT and SNEGSKA (reference sequence). Trimming removed 0 bases at V and 5 bases at J, with 10 bases between. The CDR3 loop reads CSARDRRIYGYTF. The DNA for the CDR3 is TGCAGTGCTAGAGATCGGCGGATATATGGCTACACCTTC.

Note on this clonotype: A read error may produce the germline difference seen at one junction end. The chain is built from TRBV15 and TRBJ1-2; 7 bases align to TRBD1. The CDR3 totals 16 residues. Per the germline V gene, CDR1 is LNHNV and CDR2 is YYDKDF (reference sequence). The DNA for the CDR3 is TGTGCCACCAGCAGAGACCGAGGGGTTAGGGGGCAGGGCTACGCCTTC. This codes for CATSRDRGVRGQGYAF.

V usage is TRBV11-1 and J usage is TRBJ2-5; 13 bases agree with TRBD2. V gave up 3 bases and J gave up 5 bases; unmatched junction bases: 6. The CDR3 is 16 residues long. The germline gives CDR1 SGHAT, CDR2 FQDESV (reference sequence). The CDR3 spells CASSLRTSGSWETQYF. DNA for the CDR3: TGTGCCAGCAGCTTGCGGACTAGCGGGAGTTGGGAGACCCAGTACTTC.

Many counts were recorded for this clonotype. The J gene is TRBJ2-7, the V gene TRBV5-1, with no clear D. Trimming left V 5 bases short and J 0 bases short, with 12 bases between. Germline assignment: CDR1 SGHRS and CDR2 YFSETQ. The CDR3 has 14 amino acids. CDR3 DNA sequence: TGCGCCAGCAGTAACCCGTCCAGCTCCTACGAGCAGTACTTC. Its protein is CASSNPSSSYEQYF.

This clonotype was observed a single time. Sequence at one end of the junction differs from germline and may be a read error. The chain uses TRBV20-1 and TRBJ2-3; TRBD1 or TRBD2 may be the D gene (5 bases each). Germline V gives CDR1 DFQATT, CDR2 SNEGSKA (reference sequence). The CDR3 is made up of 17 amino acids. The CDR3 sequence: CSARDTGRGFSTDTHYF. The CDR3 bases are TGCAGTGCTAGAGACACGGGAAGGGGATTTTCGACAGATACGCATTATTTT.

This clonotype came up many times. The CDR3 spells CASSPHQYSNQPQHF. In DNA form, the CDR3 reads TGTGCCAGCAGCCCACACCAGTATAGCAATCAGCCCCAGCATTTT. The V and J genes are TRBV6-2 or TRBV6-3 and TRBJ1-5; unclear D gene. Germline V gene lookup returns CDR1 MNHEY and CDR2 SVGEGT. The CDR3 runs to 15 residues. V was trimmed by 6 bases and J by 0 bases, leaving 12 bases between them.

This clonotype has at least ten counts. The gene calls are TRBV20-1 and TRBJ1-1; D perhaps matches TRBD1 (5 bases). Germline lookup yields CDR1 DFQATT and CDR2 SNEGSKA (reference sequence). The CDR3 runs 14 residues. V was pared by 0 bases and J by 0 bases, with 8 bases between. Here the CDR3 reads CSARDTGMNTEAFF. The CDR3 DNA reads as TGCAGTGCTAGAGATACAGGTATGAACACTGAAGCTTTCTTT.

This clonotype was seen ten or more times. The chain links TRBV12-3 or TRBV12-4 to TRBJ2-5; maybe TRBD1 (6 bases). V was clipped by 6 bases and J by 2 bases, with 10 bases between them. The CDR3 runs to 13 residues. Here the CDR3 reads CASSRGTQETQYF. In DNA, the CDR3 is TGTGCCAGCAGCAGGGGTACTCAAGAGACCCAGTACTTC.

This clonotype was detected many times. The genes are TRBV6-1 and TRBJ2-7; 7 bases are shared with TRBD2. After removal of 3 bases from V and 0 bases from J, the junction contained 2 bases not matched to a gene. Per the germline V gene, CDR1 is MNHNS and CDR2 is SASEGT. The CDR3 has 14 residues. CDR3 sequence (DNA): TGTGCCAGCAGTGAGGGCGGGAGCTCCTACGAGCAGTACTTC. Translated: CASSEGGSSYEQYF.

This clonotype was recorded at least ten times. The chain recombines TRBV6-1 with TRBJ2-1, with 9 bases fitting TRBD1. Germline V CDR1 and CDR2: MNHNS, SASEGT. The CDR3 sequence is 14 residues long. The junction had 10 bases not matched to a gene; V was cut back by 7 bases and J by 9 bases. The CDR3 DNA reads TGTGCCAGCACCAAAGACAGGGGGAGGCCTGAGCAGTTCTTC. The encoded protein is CASTKDRGRPEQFF.

This clonotype was seen ten or more times. The chain links TRBV29-1 to TRBJ2-1; TRBD2 aligns across 15 bases. After removal of 3 bases from V and 7 bases from J, the junction contained 4 bases not matched to a gene. CDR3 length equals 15 residues. Germline CDR1 is SQVTM and CDR2 is ANQGSEA. This CDR3 reads CSVDGLAGGHNEQFF. In nucleotides, the CDR3 is TGCAGCGTTGACGGACTAGCGGGAGGGCATAATGAGCAGTTCTTC.

This clonotype has at least ten counts. J is TRBJ2-3 and V is TRBV5-1; unclear D gene. This CDR3 spans 13 amino acids. The germline V and J ends were trimmed by 3 bases and 1 base, with 6 bases remaining between them. Germline V CDR1 and CDR2: SGHRS, YFSETQ. The CDR3 region is CASSSDRTDTQYF. The CDR3 DNA reads TGCGCCAGCAGCTCGGATCGCACAGATACGCAGTATTTT.

The chain joins TRBV5-4 to TRBJ2-5, with 8 bases that match TRBD2. Per germline, CDR1 SGHNT and CDR2 YYREEE (reference sequence). CDR3 length equals 14 residues. The ends lost 4 bases at V and 4 bases at J; junction bases unmatched: 6. CDR3 protein: CASSMAGGRETQYF. Here the CDR3 DNA reads TGTGCCAGCAGCATGGCGGGGGGCAGAGAGACCCAGTACTTC.

The CDR3 here is CASSLAGRGAANTGELFF. The CDR3 DNA sequence: TGCGCCAGCAGCTTGGCGGGCCGGGGGGCTGCGAACACCGGGGAGCTGTTTTTT. The chain recombines TRBV5-1 with TRBJ2-2; D might be TRBD2 (7 bases). With 0 bases removed from V and 0 bases from J, the gap between germline ends came to 15 bases. The CDR3 has 18 amino acids. Germline assignment: CDR1 SGHRS and CDR2 YFSETQ.

This clonotype was detected a few times. The chain recombines TRBV20-1 with TRBJ2-2; TRBD2 matches at 15 bases. This CDR3 is 16 amino acids long. CDR1 is DFQATT and CDR2 is SNEGSKA in the germline V gene (reference sequence). After removal of 6 bases from V and 5 bases from J, the junction contained 7 bases not matched to a gene. The CDR3 loop is CSANGLAGGATGELFF. CDR3 DNA: TGCAGTGCAAACGGACTAGCGGGAGGGGCTACCGGGGAGCTGTTTTTT.

There are many counts of this clonotype. This chain connects TRBV20-1 to TRBJ2-7, with 7 nucleotides matching TRBD1. Germline-derived CDR1 and CDR2 are DFQATT and SNEGSKA (reference sequence). V dropped 5 bases and J dropped 2; count of bases not matched to a gene: 12. This CDR3 region has 15 residues. CDR3 bases: TGCAGTGCTCCAACCATGACAGGGACAACCTACGAGCAGTACTTC. Translating gives CSAPTMTGTTYEQYF.

This clonotype was seen a few times. The chain recombines TRBV2 with TRBJ2-5; no firm D call. The germline CDR1 and CDR2 sequences are SNHLY and FYNNEI. CDR3 length: 14 residues. Trimming removed 4 bases from V and 3 bases from J, with 12 bases in between. The DNA of the CDR3 is TGTGCCAGCAGTGGTAACGGTATGAAAGAGACCCAGTACTTC. As protein: CASSGNGMKETQYF.

This clonotype has a handful of counts. V gene TRBV6-1 combines with J gene TRBJ2-7; TRBD2 aligns across 12 bases. Unmatched junction bases numbered 6, after V lost 6 bases and J lost 9 bases. The V gene's germline CDR1 is MNHNS and CDR2 SASEGT. The CDR3 loop spans 13 amino acids. CDR3 protein: CASRPTSGSGQYF. The CDR3 DNA sequence: TGTGCCAGCAGACCGACTAGCGGGAGCGGGCAGTACTTC.

This chain joins TRBV7-6 and TRBJ1-1; weak D call: TRBD1 (5 bases). Germline values: CDR1 SGHVS, CDR2 FNYEAQ. This CDR3 is 16 amino acids long. Trimming removed 2 bases from V and 1 base from J, with 14 bases in between. The DNA of the CDR3 is TGTGCCAGCAGCTTAACCCCAATTGGACAGAACACTGAAGCTTTCTTT. Translating gives CASSLTPIGQNTEAFF.

The gene calls are TRBV7-9 and TRBJ2-1; D may match TRBD1 or TRBD2 (5 bases each). Germline V gene data show CDR1 as SEHNR and CDR2 as FQNEAQ (reference sequence). The CDR3 covers 21 residues. Trimming pared 1 base from V and 1 base from J, leaving 26 bases between. The CDR3 bases are TGTGCCAGCAGCTTAGAGTATGACAGCCAAACCAGGAGGTCTTCCTACAATGAGCAGTTCTTC. Its translation is CASSLEYDSQTRRSSYNEQFF.

This chain connects TRBV27 to TRBJ2-3; 11 nucleotides agree with TRBD2. The CDR3 length is 15 residues. V lost 6 bases to trimming and J lost 4 bases; unmatched junction nucleotides: 6. Germline-derived CDR1 and CDR2 are MNHEY and SMNVEV (reference sequence). The CDR3 coding sequence is TGTGCCAGCAGCCTAACTAGCGGGAGATCAGATACGCAGTATTTT. As protein: CASSLTSGRSDTQYF.